This entry lists 8 T cell receptor beta chains sequenced from one sample in a study of T cells in Graves' hyperthyroidism and ophthalmopathy. The source material, RNA transcripts, was used to amplify TCR beta CDR3 regions. A set of HTBI primers served as the primers for a first-round RT-PCR of the TCR CDR3. In TCRdb, the multiplex PCR reads were re-called with MiXCR into one record per CDR3 protein. The table includes approximately 640,000 distinct CDR3 sequences, roughly 16% detected once. Material for sequencing was blood. These receptors all stem from a woman in her thirties with Graves' hyperthyroidism.

This clonotype was seen at least ten times. The rearrangement links TRBV11-1 to TRBJ2-5; TRBD2 agrees at 7 bases. The germline V gene has CDR1 SGHAT and CDR2 FQDESV (reference sequence). Unmatched junction bases numbered 9, after V lost 6 bases and J lost 5 bases. The CDR3 has 14 amino acids. CDR3 sequence (DNA): TGTGCCAGCAGAGGCGCGGGAGTCCGGGAGACCCAGTACTTC. As protein: CASRGAGVRETQYF.

This clonotype appeared many times. The CDR3 DNA reads as TGTGCCAGCAGCCAAGAGCGGACCACAGATACGCAGTATTTT. Translated: CASSQERTTDTQYF. The chain has TRBV3-1 and TRBJ2-3; D call uncertain. The CDR3 is 14 residues long. Germline lookup yields CDR1 LGHDT and CDR2 YNNKEL (reference sequence). V dropped 0 bases and J dropped 2 bases, with 6 bases sitting between them.

V and J are TRBV27 and TRBJ1-1; D gene uncertain. From germline, CDR1 is MNHEY and CDR2 SMNVEV (reference sequence). The germline V and J ends were trimmed by 3 bases and 14 bases, with 16 bases remaining between them. The length of the CDR3 is 12 residues. The CDR3 coding sequence is TGTGCCAGCAGTTTCGGGTCCACGCCGTCCTTCTTT. This sequence encodes CASSFGSTPSFF.

This clonotype was picked up many times. This chain uses TRBV6-1 with TRBJ2-2; TRBD1 aligns across 7 bases. The CDR3 is made up of 16 amino acids. Germline values: CDR1 MNHNS, CDR2 SASEGT. With V trimmed by 6 bases and J by 0 bases, 7 bases remained unmatched. The CDR3 DNA reads TGTGCCAGCAGGCTCGACGGGACAGCGAACACCGGGGAGCTGTTTTTT. Its protein is CASRLDGTANTGELFF.

This clonotype has a handful of counts. The CDR3 spells CASSGLQAGTQYF. The CDR3 DNA follows: TGTGCCAGCTCGGGCTTACAAGCGGGTACGCAGTATTTT. The chain has TRBV6-1 and TRBJ2-3, with D perhaps TRBD2 (6 bases). V was cut by 8 bases and J by 8 bases, with 17 bases left in between. CDR1 is MNHNS and CDR2 is SASEGT in the germline V gene. The CDR3 is 13 residues long.

In this sample, this clonotype turned up many times. The rearrangement uses TRBV18 and TRBJ2-3; D possibly corresponds to TRBD2 (6 bases). This CDR3 has 15 residues. Germline-derived CDR1 and CDR2 are KGHSH and LQKENI. V was shortened by 4 bases and J by 2 bases, with 13 bases between the two germline ends. This CDR3 is CASSRLELNTDTQYF. For the CDR3, the DNA is TGTGCCAGCTCACGACTAGAACTTAACACAGATACGCAGTATTTT.

This clonotype was detected once. This chain links TRBV28 with TRBJ2-7; TRBD2 matches 12 bases. V was pared by 2 bases and J by 4 bases, with 9 bases of the junction left unmatched. Germline CDR1 and CDR2: MDHEN and SYDVKM. CDR3 length: 17 residues. The CDR3 region is CASSLSLGTSGLYEQYF. The CDR3 DNA reads TGTGCCAGCAGTTTAAGCCTTGGGACTAGCGGGTTATACGAGCAGTACTTC.

V gene TRBV6-9 combines with J gene TRBJ2-7, with 7 bases matching TRBD1. Unmatched junction bases numbered 10, after V lost 3 bases and J lost 2 bases. The CDR3 is 16 amino acids. The germline V gene encodes CDR1 MNHGY and CDR2 SVAAGI. CDR3 in DNA: TGTGCCAGCAGTTACCCCGGTACAGGGGAACCCTACGAGCAGTACTTC. This sequence encodes CASSYPGTGEPYEQYF.